Below, 14 T cell receptor beta chains from the same sample are listed, as sequenced in a study of OX40 agonist ivuxolimab in advanced cancers. Measured with immunoSEQ multiplex PCR; TCRdb has only the in-frame clones, and not every one. Counted here are 60,000 or so clones, approximately 77% occurring once; the ten biggest clones make up around 0.47%. Here the sequenced sample was CD4+ or CD8+ T cells sorted from blood, taken in a trial of the OX40 agonist ivuxolimab. The receptor set was obtained from an adult with an advanced solid tumor such as melanoma, head and neck, liver or kidney cancer.

The CDR3 loop is CASRRGSFANYGYTF. CDR3 sequence (DNA): TGTGCCAGCAGAAGGGGGAGCTTCGCTAACTATGGCTACACCTTC. The rearrangement joins TRBV28 to TRBJ1-2, with D possibly TRBD1 on 6 matching bases. V lost 6 bases to trimming and J lost 0 bases, with 14 bases between them. The germline CDR1 and CDR2 sequences are MDHEN and SYDVKM. This CDR3 has 15 amino acids.

The V gene is TRBV4-1, the J gene TRBJ2-5; 11 bases agree with TRBD2. This CDR3 contains 16 residues. CDR1 is MGHRA and CDR2 is YSYEKL in the germline V gene. V was pared by 1 base and J by 5 bases, with 6 bases of the junction left unmatched. The CDR3 coding sequence is TGCGCCAGCAGCCAAGTACTAGCGGGAGTTGCGGAGACCCAGTACTTC. The encoded protein is CASSQVLAGVAETQYF.

V and J are TRBV2 and TRBJ2-7; D ambiguous. The CDR3 runs to 15 residues. The germline V gene has CDR1 SNHLY and CDR2 FYNNEI. V lost 7 bases, J lost 2 bases, and 18 bases lay in between. CDR3 amino acids: CASTEPRRRAYEQYF. The DNA of the CDR3 is TGTGCCAGCACCGAACCCCGACGGAGAGCCTACGAGCAGTACTTC. The full variable domain, with the rest looked up from reference TRBV2 and TRBJ2-7, is EPEVTQTPSHQVTQMGQEVILRCVPISNHLYFYWYRQILGQKVEFLVSFYNNEISEKSEIFDDQFSVERPDGSNFTLKIRSTKLEDSAMYFCASTEPRRRAYEQYFGPGTRLTVT.

The V call is TRBV28, the J call TRBJ1-6; possibly TRBD1 for D (6 bases). CDR3 size: 16 residues. Germline V gene data show CDR1 as MDHEN and CDR2 as SYDVKM. V lost 7 bases and J 0 bases, leaving 13 bases between the germline ends. CDR3 loop: CASNPRGDSYNSPLHF. The CDR3 nucleotides are TGTGCCAGCAACCCGAGGGGGGACTCCTATAATTCACCCCTCCACTTT.

The chain couples TRBV29-1 to TRBJ2-1, with 7 bases fitting TRBD1. From germline, CDR1 is SQVTM and CDR2 ANQGSEA. V gave up 8 bases and J gave up 7 bases; unmatched junction bases: 5. The length of the CDR3 is 11 residues. CDR3 coding DNA: TGCAGCTACGGACAGGTGAATGAGCAGTTCTTC. Amino acids: CSYGQVNEQFF.

Only a few counts were recorded for this clone. The V and J genes are TRBV10-3 and TRBJ2-7, with 9 bases identical to TRBD2. This CDR3 contains 15 residues. Per the germline V gene, CDR1 is ENHRY and CDR2 is SYGVKD. V trimming: 11 bases; J trimming: 4 bases; junction bases outside the gene matches: 15. DNA of the CDR3: TGTGCCTCCAGAGGGGCGCTAGCGGGACCTTACGAGCAGTACTTC. Translating gives CASRGALAGPYEQYF.

The rearrangement joins TRBV6-6 to TRBJ1-4, with D hard to call. V shed 2 bases and J shed 7 bases, with 5 bases lying between them. The CDR3 loop spans 12 amino acids. Germline-derived CDR1 and CDR2 are MNHNY and SVGAGI (reference sequence). CDR3 coding DNA: TGTGCCAGCAGTTACCGAACTGAAAAACTGTTTTTT. Encoded protein: CASSYRTEKLFF.

The genes are TRBV28 and TRBJ2-2; D may be TRBD1 or TRBD2 (5 bases each). The CDR3 runs 12 residues. Per the germline V gene, CDR1 is MDHEN and CDR2 is SYDVKM. Trimming shortened V by 6 bases and J by 3 bases, and 5 bases separated the two germline ends. The CDR3: CASRGDTGELFF. DNA for the CDR3: TGTGCCAGCAGGGGGGACACCGGGGAGCTGTTTTTT.

This clone was seen a handful of times. The chain couples TRBV7-6 to TRBJ2-7; 9 bases match TRBD2. V shed 5 bases and J 1 base; nucleotides not matched to a gene: 3. This CDR3 region has 14 residues. Looked up from germline, CDR1 is SGHVS and CDR2 is FNYEAQ. The CDR3 here is CASSKTSGSYEQYF. In DNA, the CDR3 is TGTGCCAGCAGCAAAACTAGCGGGTCCTACGAGCAGTACTTC.

The V call is TRBV6-1, the J call TRBJ1-2; tentative D call: TRBD1 (6 bases). V lost 2 bases to trimming and J lost 2 bases, with 6 bases between them. Per germline, CDR1 MNHNS and CDR2 SASEGT. CDR3 length equals 13 residues. CDR3 nucleotides: TGTGCCAGCAGTGAAACAGGGAACTATGGCTACACCTTC. Translated, it gives CASSETGNYGYTF.

The rearrangement joins TRBV19 to TRBJ2-2, with D possibly being TRBD1 or TRBD2 (5 bases each). V lost 7 bases and J lost 6, with 15 bases in between. The CDR3 is 14 residues long. Germline V gives CDR1 LNHDA, CDR2 SQIVND (reference sequence). The CDR3 loop reads CASTPSVGAGELFF. The CDR3 coding sequence is TGTGCCAGTACTCCCTCCGTGGGGGCCGGGGAGCTGTTTTTT.

This clone was seen just once. V usage is TRBV6-1 and J usage is TRBJ2-1; D is possibly TRBD1 (6 bases). This CDR3 contains 15 residues. CDR1 and CDR2 (germline): MNHNS, SASEGT. The ends were cut back, 4 bases at V and 6 bases at J, with 16 bases in the middle. CDR3 sequence (DNA): TGTGCCAGCAGTGGGAACAGGGACGTCGGCAATGAGCAGTTCTTC. Residues: CASSGNRDVGNEQFF.

The J gene is TRBJ2-7, the V gene TRBV28; no clear D gene. The germline CDR1 and CDR2 sequences are MDHEN and SYDVKM. V was clipped by 5 bases and J by 0 bases, with 17 bases between them. This CDR3 is 16 amino acids long. CDR3 sequence (DNA): TGTGCCAGCAGTCCTACCGAGGATATGAGCTCCTACGAGCAGTACTTC. Residues: CASSPTEDMSSYEQYF.

This chain links TRBV9 with TRBJ1-1, with D perhaps matching TRBD1 (6 bases). This CDR3 is 14 amino acids long. The germline V and J ends were trimmed by 0 bases and 2 bases, with 8 bases remaining between them. The germline gives CDR1 SGDLS, CDR2 YYNGEE. The CDR3 sequence is CASSVVTGNTEAFF. The CDR3 DNA reads as TGTGCCAGCAGCGTAGTGACAGGTAACACTGAAGCTTTCTTT.